This is a list of T cell receptor beta chains from one sample in a study of identical twins. TCRdb fed the 5' RACE reads into MiXCR, producing one record per CDR3 protein. The sample holds some 710,000 distinct CDR3 sequences; over 5% are singletons and the top ten take approximately 1.6%. The source material was naive T cells sorted from blood. Source of these receptors: a man between 18 and 35 years old in good health. Both conserved end residues are part of each CDR3. A D gene is named only where the DNA matches it firmly. A row's size may be missing; if present it is once, few, many or a size class.

v_gene: TRBV12-3/TRBV12-4; abundance: many; j_gene: TRBJ2-7; d_gene: TRBD2; CDR3nt: TGTGCCAGCAGTTTAGGGACTAGCGGCCTCAACGAGCAGTACTTC; CDR3aa: CASSLGTSGLNEQYF
v_gene: TRBV15; abundance: many; j_gene: TRBJ2-7; d_gene: .; CDR3nt: TGTGCCACCAGCCCTGACAGCCAGACCTACGAGCAGTACTTC; CDR3aa: CATSPDSQTYEQYF
v_gene: TRBV3-1; abundance: .; j_gene: TRBJ1-5; d_gene: .; CDR3nt: TGTGCCAGCAGCGGACGGTTCAATCAGCCCCAGCATTTT; CDR3aa: CASSGRFNQPQHF
v_gene: TRBV12-3/TRBV12-4; abundance: many; j_gene: TRBJ2-1; d_gene: TRBD2; CDR3nt: TGTGCCAGCCGCGGACTAGCGGGACGATACAATGAGCAGTTCTTC; CDR3aa: CASRGLAGRYNEQFF
v_gene: TRBV20-1; abundance: many; j_gene: TRBJ2-7; d_gene: TRBD2; CDR3nt: TGCAGTGCTAGCAGCCTAGCGGGAGCCTACGAGCAGTACTTC; CDR3aa: CSASSLAGAYEQYF
v_gene: TRBV20-1; abundance: few; j_gene: TRBJ2-7; d_gene: .; CDR3nt: TGCAGTGCTAGTTCCCTAGATAAGGCCGAGCAGTACTTC; CDR3aa: CSASSLDKAEQYF
v_gene: TRBV12-3/TRBV12-4; abundance: many; j_gene: TRBJ1-1; d_gene: .; CDR3nt: TGTGCCAGCAGTCGATCCACGGTCACTGAAGCTTTCTTT; CDR3aa: CASSRSTVTEAFF
v_gene: TRBV7-2; abundance: few; j_gene: TRBJ2-7; d_gene: .; CDR3nt: TGTGCCAGCAGCTTTTTAAGAGAGCAGTACTTC; CDR3aa: CASSFLREQYF
v_gene: TRBV27; abundance: .; j_gene: TRBJ2-2; d_gene: .; CDR3nt: TGTGCCAGCAGTTTCGGGGACCTTAACGCGAACACCGGGGAGCTGTTTTTT; CDR3aa: CASSFGDLNANTGELFF
v_gene: TRBV6-1; abundance: once; j_gene: TRBJ2-1; d_gene: TRBD2; CDR3nt: TGTGCCAGCAGACTAACTAGCGGGAGGGGACCCAACAATGAGCAGTTCTTC; CDR3aa: CASRLTSGRGPNNEQFF
v_gene: TRBV12-3/TRBV12-4; abundance: many; j_gene: TRBJ1-5; d_gene: .; CDR3nt: TGTGCCAGCAGTTTCCAAGGGGCCACTCAGCCCCAGCATTTT; CDR3aa: CASSFQGATQPQHF